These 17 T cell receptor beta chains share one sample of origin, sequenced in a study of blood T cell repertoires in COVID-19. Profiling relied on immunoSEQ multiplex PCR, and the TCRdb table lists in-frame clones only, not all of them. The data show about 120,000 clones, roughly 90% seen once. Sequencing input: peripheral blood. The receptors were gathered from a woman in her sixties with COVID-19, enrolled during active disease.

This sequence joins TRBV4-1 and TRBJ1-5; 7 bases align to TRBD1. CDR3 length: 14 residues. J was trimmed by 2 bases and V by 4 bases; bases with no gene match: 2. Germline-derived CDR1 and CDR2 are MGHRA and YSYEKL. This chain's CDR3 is CASSLGTGNQPQHF. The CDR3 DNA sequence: TGCGCCAGCAGCCTCGGGACAGGCAATCAGCCCCAGCATTTT.

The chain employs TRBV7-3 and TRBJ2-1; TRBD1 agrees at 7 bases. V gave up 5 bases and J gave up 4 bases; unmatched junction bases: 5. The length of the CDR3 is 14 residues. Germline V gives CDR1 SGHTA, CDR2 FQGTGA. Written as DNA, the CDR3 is TGTGCCAGCAGCCCGGGACAGCTGTACAATGAGCAGTTCTTC. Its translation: CASSPGQLYNEQFF.

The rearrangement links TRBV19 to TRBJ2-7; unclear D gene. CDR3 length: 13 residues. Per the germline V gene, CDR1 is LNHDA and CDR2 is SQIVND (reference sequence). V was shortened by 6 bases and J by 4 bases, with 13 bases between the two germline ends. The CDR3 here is CASSVKPGYEQYF. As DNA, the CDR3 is TGTGCCAGTAGCGTTAAGCCTGGTTACGAGCAGTACTTC.

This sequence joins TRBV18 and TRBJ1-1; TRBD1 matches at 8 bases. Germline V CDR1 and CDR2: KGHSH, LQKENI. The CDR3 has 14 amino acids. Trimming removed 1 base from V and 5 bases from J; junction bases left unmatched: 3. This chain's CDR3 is CASSPRTGLTEAFF. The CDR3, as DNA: TGTGCCAGCTCACCACGGACAGGGTTGACTGAAGCTTTCTTT.

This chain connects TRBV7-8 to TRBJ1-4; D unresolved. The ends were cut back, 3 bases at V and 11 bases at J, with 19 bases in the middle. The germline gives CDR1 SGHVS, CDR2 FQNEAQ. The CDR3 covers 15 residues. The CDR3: CASSFAGILSGKLFF. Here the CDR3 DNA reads TGTGCCAGCAGCTTTGCCGGGATACTGAGTGGGAAACTGTTTTTT.

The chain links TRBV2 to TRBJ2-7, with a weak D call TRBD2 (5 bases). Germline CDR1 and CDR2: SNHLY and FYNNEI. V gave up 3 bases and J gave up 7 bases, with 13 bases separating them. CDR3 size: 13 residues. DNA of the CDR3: TGTGCCAGCAGTGATTCGTTACTAGGGGAGCAGTACTTC. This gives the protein CASSDSLLGEQYF.

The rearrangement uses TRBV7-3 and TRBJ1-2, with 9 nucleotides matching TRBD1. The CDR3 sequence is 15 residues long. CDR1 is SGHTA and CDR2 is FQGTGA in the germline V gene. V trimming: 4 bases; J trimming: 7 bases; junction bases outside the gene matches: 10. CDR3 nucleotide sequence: TGTGCCAGCAGCTCAACGCGGGACAGGGTGGGTGGCTACACCTTC. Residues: CASSSTRDRVGGYTF.

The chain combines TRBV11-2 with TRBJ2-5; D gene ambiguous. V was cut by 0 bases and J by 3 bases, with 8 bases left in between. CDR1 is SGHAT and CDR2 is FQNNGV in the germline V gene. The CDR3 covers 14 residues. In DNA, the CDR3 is TGTGCCAGCAGCTTAGATCGCACAGAAGAGACCCAGTACTTC. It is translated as CASSLDRTEETQYF.

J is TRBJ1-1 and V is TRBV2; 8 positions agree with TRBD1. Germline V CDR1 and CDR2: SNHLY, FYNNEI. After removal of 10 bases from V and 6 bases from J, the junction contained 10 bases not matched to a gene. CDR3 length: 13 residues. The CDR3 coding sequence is TGTGCCACCGAGGACAGGGAAGCATCTGAAGCTTTCTTT. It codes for CATEDREASEAFF.

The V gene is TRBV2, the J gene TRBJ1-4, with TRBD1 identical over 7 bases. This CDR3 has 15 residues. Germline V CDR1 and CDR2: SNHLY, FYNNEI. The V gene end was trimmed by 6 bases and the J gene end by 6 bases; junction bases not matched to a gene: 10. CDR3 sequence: CASRSTGTADEKLFF. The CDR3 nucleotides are TGTGCCAGCAGGTCAACCGGGACAGCCGATGAAAAACTGTTTTTT.

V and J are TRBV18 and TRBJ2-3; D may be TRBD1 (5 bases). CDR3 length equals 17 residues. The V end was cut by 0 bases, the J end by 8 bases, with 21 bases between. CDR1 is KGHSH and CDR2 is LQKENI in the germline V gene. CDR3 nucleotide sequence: TGTGCCAGCTCACCACCTGCCAGCAGGGTCAGTTTGGCTACGCAGTATTTT. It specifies CASSPPASRVSLATQYF.

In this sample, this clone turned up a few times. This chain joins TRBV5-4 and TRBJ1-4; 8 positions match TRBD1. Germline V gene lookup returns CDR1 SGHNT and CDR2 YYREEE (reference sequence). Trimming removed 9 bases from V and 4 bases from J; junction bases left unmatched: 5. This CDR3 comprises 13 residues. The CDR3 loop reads CATQDRVNEKLFF. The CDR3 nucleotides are TGTGCCACCCAGGACAGGGTTAATGAAAAACTGTTTTTT. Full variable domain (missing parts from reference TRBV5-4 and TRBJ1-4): ETGVTQSPTHLIKTRGQQVTLRCSSQSGHNTVSWYQQALGQGPQFIFQYYREEENGRGNFPPRFSGLQFPNYSSELNVNALELDDSALYLCATQDRVNEKLFFGSGTQLSVL.

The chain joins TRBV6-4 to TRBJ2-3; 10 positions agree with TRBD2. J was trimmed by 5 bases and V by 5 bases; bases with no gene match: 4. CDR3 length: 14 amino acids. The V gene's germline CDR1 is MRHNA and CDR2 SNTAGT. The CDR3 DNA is TGTGCCAGCAGTAGCGGGGGGGCCGGAGATACGCAGTATTTT. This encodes CASSSGGAGDTQYF.

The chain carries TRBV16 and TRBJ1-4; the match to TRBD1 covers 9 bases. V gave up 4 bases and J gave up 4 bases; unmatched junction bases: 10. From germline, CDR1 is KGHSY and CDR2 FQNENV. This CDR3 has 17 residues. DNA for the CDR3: TGTGCCAGCAGCCCTCGACAGGGGGTCTTGCTTAATGAAAAACTGTTTTTT. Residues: CASSPRQGVLLNEKLFF.

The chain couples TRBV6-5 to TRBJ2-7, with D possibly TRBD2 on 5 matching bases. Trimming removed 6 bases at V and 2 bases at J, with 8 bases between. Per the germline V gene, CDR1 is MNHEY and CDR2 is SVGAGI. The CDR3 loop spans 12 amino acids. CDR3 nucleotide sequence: TGTGCCAGCAGGGGGAGAACCTACGAGCAGTACTTC. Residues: CASRGRTYEQYF.

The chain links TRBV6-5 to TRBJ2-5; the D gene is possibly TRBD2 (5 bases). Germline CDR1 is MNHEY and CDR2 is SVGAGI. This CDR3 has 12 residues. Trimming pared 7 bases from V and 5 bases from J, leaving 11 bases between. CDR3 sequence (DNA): TGTGCCAGCATACCCCGAGGGGAGACCCAGTACTTC. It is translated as CASIPRGETQYF.

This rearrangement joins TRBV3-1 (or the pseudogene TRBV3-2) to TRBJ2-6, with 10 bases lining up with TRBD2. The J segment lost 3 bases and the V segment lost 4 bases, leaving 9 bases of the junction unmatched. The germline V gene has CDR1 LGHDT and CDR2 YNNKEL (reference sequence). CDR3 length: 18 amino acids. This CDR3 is CASSPGSGGVGGANVLTF. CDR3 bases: TGTGCCAGCAGCCCCGGAAGCGGGGGGGTAGGTGGGGCCAACGTCCTGACTTTC.